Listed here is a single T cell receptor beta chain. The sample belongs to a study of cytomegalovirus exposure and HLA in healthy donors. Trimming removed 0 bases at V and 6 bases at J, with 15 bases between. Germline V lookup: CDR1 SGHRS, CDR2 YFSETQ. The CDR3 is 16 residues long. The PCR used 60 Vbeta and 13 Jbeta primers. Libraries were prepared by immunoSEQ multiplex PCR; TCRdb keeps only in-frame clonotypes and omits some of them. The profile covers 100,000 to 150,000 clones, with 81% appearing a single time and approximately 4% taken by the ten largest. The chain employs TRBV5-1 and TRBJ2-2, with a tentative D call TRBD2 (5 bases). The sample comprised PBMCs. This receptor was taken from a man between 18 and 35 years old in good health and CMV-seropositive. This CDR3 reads CASSLAGTRGAGELFF. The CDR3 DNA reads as TGCGCCAGCAGCTTGGCGGGAACGCGAGGCGCCGGGGAGCTGTTTTTT.